What follows are 32 T cell receptor beta chains derived from one specimen sequenced in a study of T cell responses to AZD1222 COVID-19 vaccine. Clones were sequenced by immunoSEQ multiplex PCR, and TCRdb holds only the in-frame ones, with some missing. The sample yields about 130,000 clones, roughly nine tenths seen once. Here the sequenced sample was peripheral blood, taken 28 days after the second AZD1222 dose. Source of these receptors: an adult who received the AZD1222 COVID-19 vaccine.

The genes are TRBV15 and TRBJ1-1; the D is unclear. Trimming cost V 0 bases and J 4 bases, with 3 bases left between them. There are 12 residues in the CDR3. Looked up from germline, CDR1 is LNHNV and CDR2 is YYDKDF (reference sequence). The CDR3 region has the DNA TGTGCCACCAGCAGAGATGGCACTGAAGCTTTCTTT. Translated, it gives CATSRDGTEAFF.

The chain has TRBV5-1 and TRBJ1-4, with D unclear. V dropped 2 bases and J dropped 5 bases, with 10 bases sitting between them. The germline CDR1 and CDR2 sequences are SGHRS and YFSETQ. The CDR3 sequence is 14 residues long. The CDR3 DNA sequence: TGCGCCAGCAGCTTAGGTTCGTGGAATGAAAAACTGTTTTTT. As protein: CASSLGSWNEKLFF.

The chain recombines TRBV5-4 with TRBJ1-4; D is possibly TRBD1 (5 bases). Trimming took off 2 bases at V and 0 bases at J, with 14 bases between the two ends. This CDR3 spans 17 amino acids. CDR1 and CDR2 from the germline V gene are SGHNT and YYREEE (reference sequence). This CDR3 reads CASSFTLQEATNEKLFF. The CDR3, as DNA: TGTGCCAGCAGCTTCACCCTACAGGAGGCAACTAATGAAAAACTGTTTTTT.

The V gene is TRBV5-1, the J gene TRBJ1-2; TRBD1 matches 7 bases. This CDR3 has 16 residues. J was trimmed by 3 bases and V by 2 bases; bases with no gene match: 10. Per germline, CDR1 SGHRS and CDR2 YFSETQ. CDR3 loop: CASSFGLTGPHYGYTF. The CDR3, as DNA: TGCGCCAGCAGCTTCGGGTTGACAGGGCCTCACTATGGCTACACCTTC.

The gene calls are TRBV30 and TRBJ2-7; TRBD1 agrees at 7 bases. The CDR3 has 14 amino acids. CDR1 is GTSNPN, CDR2 SVGIG, per germline (reference sequence). J gave up 0 bases and V 4 bases, and 6 bases lay outside the gene matches. In DNA, the CDR3 is TGTGCCTGGACGACAGGGCTTCCCTCCTACGAGCAGTACTTC. The encoded protein is CAWTTGLPSYEQYF.

The sample holds one count of this clone. The chain employs TRBV18 and TRBJ1-1; D remains ambiguous. From germline, CDR1 is KGHSH and CDR2 LQKENI. V was cut by 2 bases and J by 3 bases, with 16 bases left in between. The length of the CDR3 is 16 residues. CDR3 sequence: CASSPSLTAGHTEAFF. The CDR3 bases are TGTGCCAGCTCACCATCCCTTACGGCAGGTCACACTGAAGCTTTCTTT. Full variable domain (remainder filled in from reference TRBV18 and TRBJ1-1): NAGVMQNPRHLVRRRGQEARLRCSPMKGHSHVYWYRQLPEEGLKFMVYLQKENIIDESGMPKERFSAEFPKEGPSILRIQQVVRGDSAAYFCASSPSLTAGHTEAFFGQGTRLTVV.

The genes are TRBV3-1 (or the pseudogene TRBV3-2) and TRBJ1-2; D gene unclear. This CDR3 is 14 amino acids long. V shed 5 bases and J shed 0 bases, with 10 bases lying between them. CDR1 LGHDT and CDR2 YNNKEL come from the germline V gene (reference sequence). This chain's CDR3 is CASSARASNYGYTF. The CDR3 DNA is TGTGCCAGCAGCGCCCGGGCGTCTAACTATGGCTACACCTTC.

The chain has TRBV6-2 or TRBV6-3 and TRBJ1-5; D not certain. V was clipped by 6 bases and J by 9 bases, with 24 bases between them. The CDR3 sequence is 16 residues long. Per the germline V gene, CDR1 is MNHEY and CDR2 is SVGEGT. The CDR3 bases are TGTGCCAGCAGCCCACCGAATTATGACGATACGGGGCCCCAGCATTTT. It encodes CASSPPNYDDTGPQHF.

The genes are TRBV6-5 and TRBJ1-2, with D perhaps TRBD1 (5 bases). Germline CDR1 and CDR2: MNHEY and SVGAGI. The length of the CDR3 is 15 residues. Trimming left V 6 bases short and J 3 bases short, with 17 bases between. This chain's CDR3 is CASSRWDGGDYGYTF. Written as DNA, the CDR3 is TGTGCCAGCAGCCGATGGGACGGAGGGGACTATGGCTACACCTTC.

This clone was seen more than once but under ten times. This chain links TRBV6-5 with TRBJ2-2, with D maybe TRBD2 (5 bases). The CDR3 runs to 13 residues. CDR1 MNHEY and CDR2 SVGAGI come from the germline V gene. V was shortened by 10 bases and J by 3 bases, with 12 bases between the two germline ends. Written as DNA, the CDR3 is TGTGCCACCACGAGGGTCGACACCGGGGAGCTGTTTTTT. Its protein product is CATTRVDTGELFF.

The chain combines TRBV6-5 with TRBJ1-6; possible D gene TRBD1, 5 bases. The CDR3 runs 13 residues. Per the germline V gene, CDR1 is MNHEY and CDR2 is SVGAGI. V was clipped by 7 bases and J by 8 bases, with 12 bases between them. This CDR3 is CASTRGDDSPLHF. In nucleotides, the CDR3 is TGTGCCAGCACCCGGGGCGATGATTCACCCCTCCACTTT.

The chain couples TRBV29-1 to TRBJ2-3; D might be TRBD1 (6 bases). CDR3 size: 13 residues. From germline, CDR1 is SQVTM and CDR2 ANQGSEA. V lost 5 bases to trimming and J lost 6 bases, with 15 bases between them. Here the CDR3 reads CSVTGSGEDTQYF. The CDR3 nucleotides read TGCAGCGTTACGGGCTCAGGGGAGGATACGCAGTATTTT.

The J gene is TRBJ2-1, the V gene TRBV6-1; 8 bases fit TRBD2. The CDR3 runs to 14 residues. The germline V gene has CDR1 MNHNS and CDR2 SASEGT. V dropped 2 bases and J dropped 7; count of bases not matched to a gene: 4. The CDR3 DNA reads as TGTGCCAGCAGTGAACTCCGGGGGGGAAATGAGCAGTTCTTC. Its translation is CASSELRGGNEQFF.

This rearrangement joins TRBV5-4 to TRBJ2-5; a possible D gene is TRBD2 (6 bases). V was cut by 0 bases and J by 4 bases, with 13 bases left in between. In germline, CDR1 is SGHNT, CDR2 YYREEE (reference sequence). This CDR3 is built from 15 residues. CDR3 DNA sequence: TGTGCCAGCAGCTTGGATCCGGGAGTGGGAGAGACCCAGTACTTC. This translates into CASSLDPGVGETQYF.

V gene TRBV25-1 combines with J gene TRBJ1-2; D is perhaps TRBD1 (5 bases). The CDR3 is 13 amino acids. The V gene's germline CDR1 is MGHDK and CDR2 SYGVNS. Trimming took 3 bases from V and 8 from J, leaving 13 bases between them. The CDR3 coding sequence is TGTGCCAGCAGTGATGGACACGCGGGAGGCTACACCTTC. The encoded protein is CASSDGHAGGYTF.

This chain connects TRBV2 to TRBJ2-4, with D perhaps assigned TRBD1 or TRBD2 (6 bases each). Germline V lookup: CDR1 SNHLY, CDR2 FYNNEI. The germline V and J ends were trimmed by 6 bases and 6 bases, with 18 bases remaining between them. The CDR3 sequence is 15 residues long. CDR3: CASRMVGGLGNIQYF. CDR3 DNA: TGTGCCAGCAGGATGGTTGGGGGGCTGGGAAACATTCAGTACTTC.

The chain employs TRBV12-3 or TRBV12-4 and TRBJ1-1; D is unresolved. V lost 6 bases, J lost 0 bases, and 5 bases lay in between. The CDR3 sequence is 12 residues long. CDR3 DNA: TGTGCCAGCAGCCCTATGAACACTGAAGCTTTCTTT. This gives the protein CASSPMNTEAFF.

CDR3: CASSLEGASNYGYTF. CDR3 in DNA: TGTGCCAGCAGCTTAGAGGGGGCTTCGAACTATGGCTACACCTTC. The chain uses TRBV11-2 and TRBJ1-2; D is perhaps TRBD1 (6 bases). The CDR3 is 15 amino acids. The germline gives CDR1 SGHAT, CDR2 FQNNGV. V gave up 0 bases and J gave up 2 bases, with 10 bases separating them.

The chain employs TRBV27 and TRBJ2-2, with D perhaps matching TRBD1 or TRBD2 (6 bases each). V lost 6 bases to trimming and J lost 8 bases, with 19 bases between them. The CDR3 loop spans 15 amino acids. Looked up from germline, CDR1 is MNHEY and CDR2 is SMNVEV (reference sequence). DNA for the CDR3: TGTGCCAGCAGCCGGGCAGGGGCGGGAACTGGGGAGCTGTTTTTT. This codes for CASSRAGAGTGELFF.

The V gene is TRBV18, the J gene TRBJ1-2; no definite D call. The CDR3 extends over 13 amino acids. V was trimmed by 5 bases and J by 3 bases, leaving 10 bases between them. CDR1 KGHSH and CDR2 LQKENI come from the germline V gene. The CDR3 DNA follows: TGTGCCAGCTCAGACGGGCCGCACTATGGCTACACCTTC. As protein: CASSDGPHYGYTF.

The genes are TRBV6-1 and TRBJ1-2; D gene ambiguous. This CDR3 comprises 13 residues. V was cut by 0 bases and J by 7 bases, with 9 bases left in between. The germline gives CDR1 MNHNS, CDR2 SASEGT. In DNA form, the CDR3 reads TGTGCCAGCAGTGAAGCTTATGTAGGTGGCTACACCTTC. This codes for CASSEAYVGGYTF.

The chain recombines TRBV3-1 (or the pseudogene TRBV3-2) with TRBJ2-7, with D unresolved. Germline values: CDR1 LGHDT, CDR2 YNNKEL (reference sequence). The CDR3 covers 13 residues. Trimming took off 4 bases at V and 1 base at J, with 8 bases between the two ends. This CDR3 is CASSPGPSYEQYF. The CDR3 nucleotides are TGTGCCAGCAGCCCAGGACCGTCCTACGAGCAGTACTTC.

The CDR3 here is CASSPGRLNEKLFF. The CDR3, as DNA: TGTGCCAGCTCACCCGGACGGCTTAATGAAAAACTGTTTTTT. The chain links TRBV18 to TRBJ1-4, with D hard to call. Trimming cost V 3 bases and J 4 bases, with 9 bases left between them. There are 14 residues in the CDR3. CDR1 is KGHSH and CDR2 is LQKENI in the germline V gene.

V gene TRBV11-2 combines with J gene TRBJ1-5; D is perhaps TRBD1 (5 bases). The CDR3 is made up of 13 amino acids. The germline V and J ends were trimmed by 4 bases and 2 bases, with 6 bases remaining between them. Germline V gene data show CDR1 as SGHAT and CDR2 as FQNNGV. CDR3 sequence reads: CASSWDRNQPQHF. The CDR3 DNA reads TGTGCCAGCAGCTGGGACCGCAATCAGCCCCAGCATTTT.

This chain uses TRBV13 with TRBJ2-3; TRBD1 aligns across 9 bases. The CDR3 length is 14 residues. The J segment lost 3 bases and the V segment lost 4 bases, leaving 2 bases of the junction unmatched. Per germline, CDR1 PRHDT and CDR2 FYEKMQ (reference sequence). The CDR3 region has the DNA TGTGCCAGCAGCTCCGGGACAGGGACAGATACGCAGTATTTT. Its translation is CASSSGTGTDTQYF.

The CDR3 region is CASQQGANYGYTF. For the CDR3, the DNA is TGTGCCAGCCAACAGGGAGCTAACTATGGCTACACCTTC. The chain recombines TRBV6-6 with TRBJ1-2, with a weak D call TRBD1 (6 bases). V was shortened by 8 bases and J by 0 bases, with 10 bases between the two germline ends. The CDR3 runs to 13 residues. The germline gives CDR1 MNHNY, CDR2 SVGAGI (reference sequence).

The gene calls are TRBV6-5 and TRBJ1-1; 7 bases match TRBD1. Germline V gives CDR1 MNHEY, CDR2 SVGAGI. Trimming at V came to 1 base and at J to 0 bases, leaving 5 bases not matched to a gene. The CDR3 spans 16 residues. CDR3 protein: CASSYWTGKMNTEAFF. The DNA of the CDR3 is TGTGCCAGCAGTTACTGGACAGGAAAGATGAACACTGAAGCTTTCTTT.

This chain uses TRBV7-8 with TRBJ2-1, with TRBD2 matching 8 bases. The germline V gene has CDR1 SGHVS and CDR2 FQNEAQ. The CDR3 is 14 residues long. The V segment lost 4 bases and the J segment 6 bases; nucleotides outside the gene matches: 5. For the CDR3, the DNA is TGTGCCAGCAGCTCTGGACTAGCTCGCAATGAGCAGTTCTTC. This gives the protein CASSSGLARNEQFF. The variable domain in full, with the rest retrieved from reference TRBV7-8 and TRBJ2-1, is GAGVSQSPRYKVAKRGQDVALRCDPISGHVSLFWYQQALGQGPEFLTYFQNEAQLDKSGLPSDRFFAERPEGSVSTLKIQRTQQEDSAVYLCASSSGLARNEQFFGPGTRLTVL.

The genes are TRBV3-1 (or the pseudogene TRBV3-2) and TRBJ1-3; D ambiguous. Germline assignment: CDR1 LGHDT and CDR2 YNNKEL (reference sequence). The V end was cut by 0 bases, the J end by 3 bases, with 9 bases between. The CDR3 spans 15 residues. The CDR3 reads CASSQDTTSGNTIYF. The CDR3 nucleotides read TGTGCCAGCAGCCAAGATACAACAAGTGGAAACACCATATATTTT.

V is TRBV5-1 and J is TRBJ2-7, with 8 bases matching TRBD2. Unmatched junction bases numbered 11, after V lost 4 bases and J lost 5 bases. The CDR3 runs 15 residues. CDR1 is SGHRS and CDR2 is YFSETQ in the germline V gene. The CDR3 is CASSGGGRYLDEQYF. The CDR3 nucleotides read TGCGCCAGCAGCGGCGGGGGGCGATATCTGGACGAGCAGTACTTC. Full variable domain (outside the CDR3, taken from reference TRBV5-1 and TRBJ2-7): KAGVTQTPRYLIKTRGQQVTLSCSPISGHRSVSWYQQTPGQGLQFLFEYFSETQRNKGNFPGRFSGRQFSNSRSEMNVSTLELGDSALYLCASSGGGRYLDEQYFGPGTRLTVT.

The chain carries TRBV9 and TRBJ1-4; D is uncertain. This CDR3 is built from 17 residues. Germline V gene lookup returns CDR1 SGDLS and CDR2 YYNGEE. V was shortened by 0 bases and J by 8 bases, with 20 bases between the two germline ends. DNA of the CDR3: TGTGCCAGCAGCGTAGGACCGGGCAGTACCAATGGAGAAAAACTGTTTTTT. This gives the protein CASSVGPGSTNGEKLFF.

This clone was counted a single time. This chain links TRBV19 with TRBJ1-3; 7 bases match TRBD1. CDR3 length: 13 amino acids. CDR1 is LNHDA and CDR2 is SQIVND in the germline V gene (reference sequence). The J segment lost 0 bases and the V segment lost 9 bases, leaving 2 bases of the junction unmatched. CDR3 nucleotides: TGTGCCAGCTCAGGGGGCTCTGGAAACACCATATATTTT. Amino acids: CASSGGSGNTIYF.